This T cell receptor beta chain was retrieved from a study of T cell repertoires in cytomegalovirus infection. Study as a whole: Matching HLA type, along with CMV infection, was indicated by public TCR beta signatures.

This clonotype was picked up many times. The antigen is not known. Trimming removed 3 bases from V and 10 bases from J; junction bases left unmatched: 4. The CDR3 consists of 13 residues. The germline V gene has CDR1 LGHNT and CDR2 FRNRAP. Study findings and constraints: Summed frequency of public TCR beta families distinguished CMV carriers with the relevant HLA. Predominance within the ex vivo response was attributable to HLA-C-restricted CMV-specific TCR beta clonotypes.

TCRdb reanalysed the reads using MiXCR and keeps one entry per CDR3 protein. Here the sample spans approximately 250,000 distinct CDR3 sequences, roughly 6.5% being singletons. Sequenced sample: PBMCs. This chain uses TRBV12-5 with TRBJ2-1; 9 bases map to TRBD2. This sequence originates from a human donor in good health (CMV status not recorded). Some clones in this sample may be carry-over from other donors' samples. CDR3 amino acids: CASGLGLAGEQFF. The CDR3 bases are TGTGCTAGTGGTTTAGGGCTAGCGGGAGAGCAGTTCTTC.